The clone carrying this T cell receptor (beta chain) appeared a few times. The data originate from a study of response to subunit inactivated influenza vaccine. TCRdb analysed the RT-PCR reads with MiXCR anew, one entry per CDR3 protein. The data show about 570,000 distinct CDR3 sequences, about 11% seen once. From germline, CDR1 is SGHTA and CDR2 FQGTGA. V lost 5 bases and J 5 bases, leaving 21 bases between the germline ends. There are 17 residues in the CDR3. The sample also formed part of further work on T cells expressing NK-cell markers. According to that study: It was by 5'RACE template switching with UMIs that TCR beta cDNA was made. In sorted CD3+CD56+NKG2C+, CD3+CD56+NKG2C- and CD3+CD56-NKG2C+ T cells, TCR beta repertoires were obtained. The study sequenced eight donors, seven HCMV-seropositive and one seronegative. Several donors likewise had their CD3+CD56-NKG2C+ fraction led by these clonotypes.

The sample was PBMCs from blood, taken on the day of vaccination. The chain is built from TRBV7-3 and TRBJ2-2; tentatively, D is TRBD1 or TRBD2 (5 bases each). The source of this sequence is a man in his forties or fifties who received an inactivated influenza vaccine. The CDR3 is CASSPHHQGVRTGELFF. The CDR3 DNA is TGTGCCAGCAGCCCACATCATCAGGGAGTAAGGACCGGGGAGCTGTTTTTT.